This T cell receptor beta chain was recovered during a study of blood T cell repertoires in COVID-19. Study-level information: COVID-19 samples, acute and convalescent, were from the United States, Italy and Spain. The analysed material was cDNA or gDNA that came from T cells, B-cell-depleted T cells, or PBMCs.

Source study methods: The authors estimated nucleated cell counts from reference gene primer amplification. Repertoires were generated with immunoSEQ multiplex PCR, while TCRdb's copy carries only in-frame clones and drops some. V, J and clone size reflect that table, while D and trimming were determined from the DNA. The sample has approximately 210,000 clones; around 86% are singletons. V was shortened by 8 bases and J by 0 bases, with 15 bases between the two germline ends. In germline, CDR1 is MNHEY, CDR2 SMNVEV (reference sequence). The CDR3 loop spans 15 amino acids. The receptor was isolated from a man younger than 40 who had recovered from COVID-19. What was sequenced was peripheral blood. The chain combines TRBV27 with TRBJ2-3, with D tentatively TRBD1 (6 bases). CDR3 nucleotide sequence: TGTGCCAGCGGCGATCAGGGGTTTAGCACAGATACGCAGTATTTT. Residues: CASGDQGFSTDTQYF.